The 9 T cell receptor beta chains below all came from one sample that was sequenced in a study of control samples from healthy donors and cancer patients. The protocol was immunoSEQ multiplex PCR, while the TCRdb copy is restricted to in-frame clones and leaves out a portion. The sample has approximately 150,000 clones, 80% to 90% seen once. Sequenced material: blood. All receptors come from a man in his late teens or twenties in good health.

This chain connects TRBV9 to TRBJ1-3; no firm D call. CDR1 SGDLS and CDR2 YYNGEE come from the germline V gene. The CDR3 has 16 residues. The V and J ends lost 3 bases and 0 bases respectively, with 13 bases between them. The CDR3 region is CASSGSYDNSGNTIYF. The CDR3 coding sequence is TGTGCCAGCAGCGGATCCTATGACAACTCTGGAAACACCATATATTTT.

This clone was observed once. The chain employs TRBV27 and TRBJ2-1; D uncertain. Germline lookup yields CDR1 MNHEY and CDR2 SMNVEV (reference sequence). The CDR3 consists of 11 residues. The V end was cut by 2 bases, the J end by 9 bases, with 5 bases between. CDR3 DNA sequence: TGTGCCAGCAGTTTAGGGCTTGAGCAGTTCTTC. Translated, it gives CASSLGLEQFF.

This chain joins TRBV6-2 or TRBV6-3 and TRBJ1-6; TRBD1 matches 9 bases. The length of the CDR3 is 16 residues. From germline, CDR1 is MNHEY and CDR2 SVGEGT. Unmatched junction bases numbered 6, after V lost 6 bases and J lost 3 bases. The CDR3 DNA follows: TGTGCCAGCAGCAGGACAGGGGCGAACTATAATTCACCCCTCCACTTT. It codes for CASSRTGANYNSPLHF.

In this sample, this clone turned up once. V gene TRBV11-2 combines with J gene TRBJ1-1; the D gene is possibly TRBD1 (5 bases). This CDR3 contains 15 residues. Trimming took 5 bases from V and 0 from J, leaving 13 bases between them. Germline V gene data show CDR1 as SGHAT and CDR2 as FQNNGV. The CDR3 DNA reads TGTGCCAGCAGCCAACAAGGGGCCATGAACACTGAAGCTTTCTTT. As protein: CASSQQGAMNTEAFF.

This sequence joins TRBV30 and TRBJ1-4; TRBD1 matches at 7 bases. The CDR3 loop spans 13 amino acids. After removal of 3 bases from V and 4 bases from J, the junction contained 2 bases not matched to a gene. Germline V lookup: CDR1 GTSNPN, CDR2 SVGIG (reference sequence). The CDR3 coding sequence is TGTGCCTGGAGAGACAGGGTTAATGAAAAACTGTTTTTT. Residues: CAWRDRVNEKLFF.

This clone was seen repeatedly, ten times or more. CDR3 region: CAVRAGLGTDTQYF. The CDR3 DNA is TGTGCCGTACGAGCGGGGTTGGGGACAGATACGCAGTATTTT. This sequence joins TRBV6-5 and TRBJ2-3; 7 nucleotides match TRBD2. The CDR3 contains 14 residues. The germline gives CDR1 MNHEY, CDR2 SVGAGI. Trimming at V came to 11 bases and at J to 3 bases, leaving 11 bases not matched to a gene.

The CDR3 DNA reads as TGTGCCAGCAGTTTTGGACAGGGATGGGAAAATTCACCCCTCCACTTT. Encoded protein: CASSFGQGWENSPLHF. The chain has TRBV27 and TRBJ1-6; 8 bases fit TRBD1. Germline V gives CDR1 MNHEY, CDR2 SMNVEV (reference sequence). CDR3 length: 16 amino acids. With 3 bases clipped from V and 7 bases from J, the junction kept 8 bases outside the gene matches.

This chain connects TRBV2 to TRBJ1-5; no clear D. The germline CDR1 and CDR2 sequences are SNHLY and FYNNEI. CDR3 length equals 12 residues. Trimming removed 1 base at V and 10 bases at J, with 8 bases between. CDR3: CASSEGERPQHF. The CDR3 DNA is TGTGCCAGCAGTGAAGGAGAAAGACCCCAGCATTTT.

CDR3 sequence (DNA): TGTGCCAGCAGTTCTCCCCATGAAGGCAACACTGAAGCTTTCTTT. This sequence encodes CASSSPHEGNTEAFF. The rearrangement joins TRBV6-2 or TRBV6-3 to TRBJ1-1; D remains unclear. Trimming took off 4 bases at V and 2 bases at J, with 14 bases between the two ends. CDR3 length: 15 residues. CDR1 is MNHEY and CDR2 is SVGEGT in the germline V gene.